The T cell receptor (beta chain) described here comes from a study of cytomegalovirus exposure and HLA in healthy donors. The overall study: From about 180 million T cells, an earlier analysis saw around 120 million unique TCR beta sequences.

Vbeta (60) and Jbeta (13) primers were used in the PCR. Only in-frame clones appear in the TCRdb table, and some are missing; sequencing was by immunoSEQ multiplex PCR. The sample holds 120,000 to 150,000 clones, 65% to 85% seen once. Trimming removed 9 bases from V and 7 bases from J; junction bases left unmatched: 10. The CDR3 consists of 14 residues. Looked up from germline, CDR1 is SNHLY and CDR2 is FYNNEI. The specimen was PBMCs. The V gene is TRBV2, the J gene TRBJ1-2, with 11 positions matching TRBD1. This sequence originates from a male donor in good health and CMV-seronegative. CDR3 nucleotides: TGTGCCAGTACTCTAGAGGGACAGGGGGGTGGCTACACCTTC. It encodes CASTLEGQGGGYTF.